This T cell receptor beta chain was recorded in a study of EBV T-cell therapy then PD-1 blockade in nasopharyngeal carcinoma. Time point specified: 266 days after commencement of treatment, after nivolumab therapy. Indicated treatment: AdE1-LMPpoly-expanded autologous EBV-specific T-cell therapy followed by anti-PD-1 nivolumab. Data came from immunoSEQ multiplex PCR; TCRdb stores just in-frame clones and leaves some out. The data hold around 19,000 clones, with 84% observed a single time. CDR3 length equals 17 residues. Germline assignment: CDR1 LGHDT and CDR2 YNNKEL (reference sequence). Trimming stripped 0 bases from V and 5 bases from J, with 17 bases between. The sample holds one count of this clone. Its antigen is unidentified.

This clonotype was sampled from a man aged 40-49 years with nasopharyngeal carcinoma. The sequencing used CD8+ T cells from blood, collected at roughly day 290 from a patient whose treatment included autologous EBV-specific T cells and nivolumab. The chain couples TRBV3-1 (or the pseudogene TRBV3-2) to TRBJ1-5; maybe TRBD1 (5 bases). CDR3 sequence (DNA): TGTGCCAGCAGCCAAGATCGCCCGGGCCGGGGCGATCAGCCCCAGCATTTT. It specifies CASSQDRPGRGDQPQHF.